This TCR beta chain was obtained from a study of T cell repertoires in cytomegalovirus infection. As for the study in general: Public TCR beta signatures indicated both CMV infection and matching HLA type. Broader study findings: What dominated the ex vivo response were HLA-C-restricted CMV-specific TCR beta clonotypes. Public TCR beta family frequency separated CMV-and-HLA carriers, including in an independent cohort.

The CDR3 length is 16 residues. Trimming took 4 bases from V and 0 from J; bases not matched to a gene: 6. Germline lookup yields CDR1 LGHNA and CDR2 YNFKEQ. A remark on this clonotype: Its antigen is still unknown.

One entry per CDR3 protein results from TCRdb running MiXCR on the reads. The sample records 150,000 to 200,000 distinct CDR3 sequences, about 15% being singletons. The sequence was obtained from a human donor in good health (CMV status not recorded). Some clones in this sample may be carry-over from other donors' samples. Sequenced input: CD8+ T cells from PBMCs. The V and J genes are TRBV4-2 and TRBJ1-3; 7 bases are a match to TRBD1. In nucleotides, the CDR3 is TGTGCCAGCAGCCCCCCCAGGGGGAACTCTGGAAACACCATATATTTT. Its protein product is CASSPPRGNSGNTIYF.